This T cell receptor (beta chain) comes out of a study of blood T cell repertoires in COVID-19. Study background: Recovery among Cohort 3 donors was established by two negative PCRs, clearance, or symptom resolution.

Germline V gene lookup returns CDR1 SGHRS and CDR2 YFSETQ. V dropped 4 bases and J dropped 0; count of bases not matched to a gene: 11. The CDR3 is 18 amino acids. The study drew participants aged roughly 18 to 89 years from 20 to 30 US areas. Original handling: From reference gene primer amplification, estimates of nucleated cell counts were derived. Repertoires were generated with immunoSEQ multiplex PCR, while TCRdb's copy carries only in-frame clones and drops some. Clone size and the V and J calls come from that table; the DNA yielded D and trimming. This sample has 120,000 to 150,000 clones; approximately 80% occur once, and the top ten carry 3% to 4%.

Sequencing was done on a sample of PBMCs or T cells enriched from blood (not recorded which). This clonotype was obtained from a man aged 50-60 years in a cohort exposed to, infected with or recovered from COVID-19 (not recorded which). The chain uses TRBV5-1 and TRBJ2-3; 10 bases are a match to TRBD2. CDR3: CASSQAPSGGRSTDTQYF. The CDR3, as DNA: TGCGCCAGCAGCCAGGCGCCTAGCGGGGGCCGAAGCACAGATACGCAGTATTTT.